The 27 T cell receptor beta chains below all came from one sample that was sequenced in a study of regulatory T cells in long-lasting Graves disease (dated by TCRdb to the early 2020s). In the paper's terms, the time point label means: persistent/refractory GD, antithyroid drugs over 5 years with positive TRAb. For both TCR sequencing and RNA sequencing, RNA was extracted from PBMCs in TRIzol. Library preparation used multiplex PCR. Sequencing was performed on an Illumina HiSeq 4000. To build TCR beta libraries, CDR3 regions were amplified by Arm-PCR using iRepertoire HTBI primers. The raw public data were reprocessed by TCRdb itself: fastp quality trimming at Q25, MiXCR clonotype calling, in-frame beta chains only. Each CDR3 protein appears once, grouped with its most common genes and DNA. In this sample the table shows around 510,000 distinct CDR3 sequences, around 21% of which occur a single time. The ten largest clones add up to 7.8% of the sample.

The starting material was peripheral blood mononuclear cells (PBMCs), obtained when the disease was refractory, from a patient treated with antithyroid drugs. The receptor source for this set is a female donor with Graves disease.

In the case of this clonotype: A read error is possible here, since a much larger clone lies one base away. V and J are TRBV6-2 or TRBV6-3 and TRBJ2-5; D is unresolved. The germline CDR1 and CDR2 sequences are MNHEY and SVGEGT. V lost 4 bases, J lost 2 bases, and 17 bases lay in between. This CDR3 comprises 16 residues. The CDR3 loop reads CASSCSRQVLQETQYF. CDR3 nucleotides: TGTGCCAGCAGTTGCTCCCGTCAGGTGCTTCAAGAGACCCAGTACTTC.

The chain has TRBV7-2 and TRBJ2-5; 8 bases line up with TRBD2. CDR3 length: 14 amino acids. Germline assignment: CDR1 SGHTA and CDR2 FQGNSA. The junction had 8 bases not matched to a gene; V was cut back by 5 bases and J by 6 bases. CDR3 residues: CASSPSGGPKTQYF. The CDR3 DNA reads as TGTGCCAGCAGCCCCAGCGGGGGTCCCAAGACCCAGTACTTC.

In this sample, this clonotype turned up a few times. The J gene is TRBJ1-4, the V gene TRBV4-2, with 8 nucleotides matching TRBD1. The CDR3 totals 15 residues. Germline CDR1 and CDR2: LGHNA and YNFKEQ. V gave up 0 bases and J gave up 5 bases; unmatched junction bases: 2. The CDR3 nucleotides are TGTGCCAGCAGCCAAGATCAGGGGGCGAATGAAAAACTGTTTTTT. It specifies CASSQDQGANEKLFF.

This clonotype has only a few counts. This chain connects TRBV6-5 to TRBJ2-3, with a tentative D call TRBD2 (6 bases). CDR1 is MNHEY and CDR2 is SVGAGI in the germline V gene. Trimming pared 2 bases from V and 5 bases from J, leaving 11 bases between. The length of the CDR3 is 14 residues. The CDR3 nucleotides are TGTGCCAGCAGTTACGGGACTCTTCGAGATACGCAGTATTTT. Translating gives CASSYGTLRDTQYF.

This clonotype has a handful of counts. The chain is built from TRBV20-1 and TRBJ2-7; a possible D gene is TRBD2 (5 bases). CDR3 length: 13 residues. Germline V CDR1 and CDR2: DFQATT, SNEGSKA (reference sequence). V lost 6 bases and J lost 3, with 15 bases in between. The CDR3, as DNA: TGCAGTGCCATCTTTGAGGGATTCTACGAGCAGTACTTC. Its protein is CSAIFEGFYEQYF.

The chain employs TRBV29-1 and TRBJ2-2, with D possibly being TRBD2 (5 bases). The CDR3 sequence is 15 residues long. Germline CDR1 is SQVTM and CDR2 is ANQGSEA. The V end lost 6 bases, the J end lost 4 bases, and 18 bases lay between the germline ends. CDR3 bases: TGCAGCGTACTAGGACTCGACCGTGGCACCGGGGAGCTGTTTTTT. Translating it yields CSVLGLDRGTGELFF.

The chain employs TRBV25-1 and TRBJ2-2; D possibly uses TRBD1 or TRBD2 (6 bases each). The V and J ends lost 4 bases and 3 bases respectively, with 12 bases between them. This CDR3 comprises 15 residues. From germline, CDR1 is MGHDK and CDR2 SYGVNS. CDR3: CASSAQGGYTGELFF. CDR3 bases: TGTGCCAGCAGTGCTCAAGGGGGGTACACCGGGGAGCTGTTTTTT.

This clonotype showed up just once. The chain uses TRBV30 and TRBJ1-3; D is ambiguous. The CDR3 sequence is 13 residues long. CDR1 GTSNPN and CDR2 SVGIG come from the germline V gene (reference sequence). V dropped 3 bases and J dropped 0 bases, with 6 bases sitting between them. As DNA, the CDR3 is TGTGCCTGGAGAGAACTCTCTGGAAACACCATATATTTT. It yields the protein CAWRELSGNTIYF.

This clonotype was seen only a few times. CDR3 protein: CASSVSGQYNEQFF. Written as DNA, the CDR3 is TGTGCCAGCAGCGTAAGCGGGCAGTACAATGAGCAGTTCTTC. The chain joins TRBV9 to TRBJ2-1; possible D gene TRBD2, 6 bases. Germline V CDR1 and CDR2: SGDLS, YYNGEE. The ends were cut back, 1 base at V and 4 bases at J, with 9 bases in the middle. This CDR3 is built from 14 residues.

There are many counts of this clonotype. The V and J genes are TRBV28 and TRBJ1-1; a weak D match, TRBD1 (5 bases). The CDR3 is made up of 13 amino acids. Germline values: CDR1 MDHEN, CDR2 SYDVKM. Trimming removed 7 bases at V and 3 bases at J, with 12 bases between. CDR3 sequence: CASTENRYTEAFF. The CDR3 DNA is TGTGCCAGCACCGAAAACAGGTACACTGAAGCTTTCTTT. The complete variable domain, with remaining parts taken from reference TRBV28 and TRBJ1-1, reads DVKVTQSSRYLVKRTGEKVFLECVQDMDHENMFWYRQDPGLGLRLIYFSYDVKMKEKGDIPEGYSVSREKKERFSLILESASTNQTSMYLCASTENRYTEAFFGQGTRLTVV.

This clonotype was found a few times. The chain is built from TRBV5-8 and TRBJ2-5, with 8 positions matching TRBD1. The V segment lost 1 base and the J segment 1 base; nucleotides outside the gene matches: 27. The germline V gene has CDR1 SGHTS and CDR2 YDEGEE. The CDR3 sequence is 23 residues long. This chain's CDR3 is CASSLIVFTRPSGTGSFQETQYF. CDR3 sequence (DNA): TGTGCCAGCAGCTTGATCGTCTTTACCCGTCCCAGTGGGACAGGCTCCTTCCAAGAGACCCAGTACTTC.

The rearrangement uses TRBV19 and TRBJ1-5; D is uncertain. V gave up 1 base and J gave up 1 base, with 8 bases separating them. The CDR3 consists of 15 residues. CDR1 and CDR2 from the germline V gene are LNHDA and SQIVND (reference sequence). Here the CDR3 reads CASSIGTRSNQPQHF. Written as DNA, the CDR3 is TGTGCCAGTAGTATAGGTACACGGAGCAATCAGCCCCAGCATTTT.

The chain is built from TRBV7-6 and TRBJ2-7; the D is unclear. Trimming cost V 5 bases and J 5 bases, with 16 bases left between them. The CDR3 has 14 amino acids. Germline loops: CDR1 SGHVS, CDR2 FNYEAQ. The CDR3 is CASSPETTMNEQYF. The CDR3 nucleotides read TGTGCCAGCAGCCCCGAGACCACTATGAACGAGCAGTACTTC.

The chain joins TRBV6-4 to TRBJ2-4; no firm D call. Germline CDR1 is MRHNA and CDR2 is SNTAGT. This CDR3 region has 14 residues. V lost 5 bases to trimming and J lost 8 bases, with 16 bases between them. The DNA for the CDR3 is TGTGCCAGCAGTTACCCCACCCGGCCAGACATTCAGTACTTC. Protein: CASSYPTRPDIQYF.

This clonotype has at least ten counts. The gene calls are TRBV20-1 and TRBJ2-7, with TRBD2 matching 10 bases. CDR1 is DFQATT and CDR2 is SNEGSKA in the germline V gene (reference sequence). This CDR3 comprises 15 residues. J lost 2 bases, V lost 0 bases, and 4 bases had no gene match. CDR3: CSARDLAGEAYEQYF. CDR3 bases: TGCAGTGCTAGAGATCTAGCGGGAGAGGCCTACGAGCAGTACTTC.

This clonotype was observed at least ten times. DNA of the CDR3: TGTGCCAGCAGTTTAGTGGGTGACTACACCTTC. Encoded protein: CASSLVGDYTF. This rearrangement joins TRBV12-3 or TRBV12-4 to TRBJ1-2; no definite D call. There are 11 residues in the CDR3. V lost 1 base and J lost 10, with 7 bases in between.

This clonotype occurred a few times. The genes are TRBV28 and TRBJ2-2, with D possibly TRBD1 on 5 matching bases. Germline assignment: CDR1 MDHEN and CDR2 SYDVKM. Between the trimmed V and J ends, which lost 3 bases and 0 bases, there was a span of 8 bases. This CDR3 is 15 amino acids long. CDR3 amino acids: CASSFRVTNTGELFF. The CDR3 DNA sequence: TGTGCCAGCAGTTTCAGGGTAACGAACACCGGGGAGCTGTTTTTT.

This clonotype appeared a few times. The junction departs from germline at one end; a sequencing error may be responsible. In DNA, the CDR3 is TGTGCCACCAGCAGAGATCTTCGGGTCACTGGAGCTTTCTTT. Translation: CATSRDLRVTGAFF. The chain has TRBV15 and TRBJ1-1; D is unresolved. This CDR3 is built from 14 residues. The V gene's germline CDR1 is LNHNV and CDR2 YYDKDF (reference sequence).

Regarding this clonotype: One junction end disagrees with the germline gene, perhaps due to a read error. The chain couples TRBV5-1 to TRBJ2-1; TRBD2 might be the D (7 bases). From germline, CDR1 is SGHRS and CDR2 YFSETQ. There are 12 residues in the CDR3. CDR3: CASSQPGGERLF. In DNA, the CDR3 is TGCGCCAGCAGCCAGCCGGGGGGCGAACGCCTCTTC.

This clonotype was recorded at least ten times. J is TRBJ2-7 and V is TRBV28, with 9 positions matching TRBD2. After removal of 6 bases from V and 7 bases from J, the junction contained 10 bases not matched to a gene. The CDR3 is made up of 14 amino acids. The germline V gene encodes CDR1 MDHEN and CDR2 SYDVKM. DNA for the CDR3: TGTGCCAGCAGCCTAGCGGGGAGTGCTGGGGAGCAGTACTTC. Protein sequence: CASSLAGSAGEQYF.

This chain joins TRBV6-1 and TRBJ1-1; D is undetermined. This CDR3 region has 14 residues. V gave up 5 bases and J gave up 6 bases, with 16 bases separating them. Germline V gene lookup returns CDR1 MNHNS and CDR2 SASEGT. This chain's CDR3 is CASSRTQSGAEAFF. CDR3 in DNA: TGTGCCAGCAGTCGGACCCAATCTGGAGCTGAAGCTTTCTTT.

The chain couples TRBV7-9 to TRBJ1-2, with unresolved D. The V and J ends lost 8 bases and 6 bases respectively, with 4 bases between them. Per the germline V gene, CDR1 is SEHNR and CDR2 is FQNEAQ (reference sequence). This CDR3 has 9 residues. The CDR3, as DNA: TGTGCCAGCCGTAATGGCTACACCTTC. Translated: CASRNGYTF.

This clonotype was seen repeatedly, ten times or more. This sequence joins TRBV27 and TRBJ1-2; no clear D gene. The V end was cut by 8 bases, the J end by 5 bases, with 9 bases between. Germline-derived CDR1 and CDR2 are MNHEY and SMNVEV (reference sequence). CDR3 size: 11 residues. CDR3 sequence: CASGDGYGYTF. CDR3 nucleotides: TGTGCCAGCGGGGATGGGTATGGCTACACCTTC.

There are many counts of this clonotype. V gene TRBV10-3 combines with J gene TRBJ1-1; D call uncertain. Looked up from germline, CDR1 is ENHRY and CDR2 is SYGVKD. Trimming cost V 8 bases and J 6 bases, with 16 bases left between them. The CDR3 has 13 amino acids. The CDR3 region has the DNA TGTGCCATCGGCTACAGTGATATGGCTGAAGCTTTCTTT. Translation: CAIGYSDMAEAFF.

This clonotype was seen many times. The chain is built from TRBV2 and TRBJ2-7, with 11 bases that match TRBD2. The germline CDR1 and CDR2 sequences are SNHLY and FYNNEI. The J segment lost 6 bases and the V segment lost 3 bases, leaving 4 bases of the junction unmatched. This CDR3 contains 14 residues. CDR3 amino acids: CASSEWTSGLEQYF. The DNA for the CDR3 is TGTGCCAGCAGTGAGTGGACTAGCGGGCTCGAGCAGTACTTC.

This clonotype was recorded at least ten times. This chain connects TRBV28 to TRBJ2-7; 8 bases map to TRBD2. V gave up 6 bases and J gave up 0 bases; unmatched junction bases: 7. Germline CDR1 is MDHEN and CDR2 is SYDVKM. This CDR3 has 15 residues. CDR3 sequence: CASRVSGTSSYEQYF. The CDR3 DNA is TGTGCCAGCAGGGTGAGCGGGACTAGCTCCTACGAGCAGTACTTC.

This clonotype occurred a few times. CDR3 protein: CASHRTLPQGVTEAFF. The CDR3 DNA reads as TGTGCCAGCCACCGAACCTTGCCCCAGGGCGTCACTGAAGCTTTCTTT. The V gene is TRBV27, the J gene TRBJ1-1, with a weak D call TRBD1 (5 bases). Trimming shortened V by 8 bases and J by 4 bases, and 23 bases separated the two germline ends. CDR1 and CDR2 from the germline V gene are MNHEY and SMNVEV (reference sequence). The CDR3 runs to 16 residues.